These 13 T cell receptor beta chains came from one sample sequenced in a study of T cells in narcolepsy. Some clones are missing from TCRdb's copy, which holds only in-frame ones; the method was immunoSEQ multiplex PCR. The table lists 25,000 to 35,000 clones, around 90% of them singletons. Sequenced: CD45RA- memory CD4+ T cells from PBMCs. These receptors all stem from a human donor with narcolepsy.

The rearrangement uses TRBV18 and TRBJ1-1, with a possible D match to TRBD1 (5 bases). Between the trimmed V and J ends, which lost 6 bases and 0 bases, there was a span of 8 bases. The CDR3 runs to 13 residues. CDR1 and CDR2 (germline): KGHSH, LQKENI. Here the CDR3 reads CASSTGMNTEAFF. DNA of the CDR3: TGTGCCAGCTCTACAGGCATGAACACTGAAGCTTTCTTT.

The chain is built from TRBV27 and TRBJ2-1, with D possibly matching TRBD1 (5 bases). The germline V gene encodes CDR1 MNHEY and CDR2 SMNVEV (reference sequence). This CDR3 contains 21 residues. V was pared by 4 bases and J by 8 bases, with 36 bases between. The CDR3 DNA sequence: TGTGCCAGCAGTTCCATACCCTTGACTCGCTCAGGGTGGGTAAAGTCTCATGAGCAGTTCTTC. The encoded protein is CASSSIPLTRSGWVKSHEQFF.

The chain links TRBV4-1 to TRBJ1-3; D not resolved. Trimming removed 4 bases at V and 0 bases at J, with 10 bases between. This CDR3 comprises 15 residues. Germline lookup yields CDR1 MGHRA and CDR2 YSYEKL. CDR3 sequence: CASSLSGASGNTIYF. Here the CDR3 DNA reads TGCGCCAGCAGCCTCTCGGGAGCCTCTGGAAACACCATATATTTT.

V is TRBV6-5 and J is TRBJ1-1; D possibly corresponds to TRBD1 (5 bases). V was shortened by 0 bases and J by 1 base, with 12 bases between the two germline ends. The germline V gene encodes CDR1 MNHEY and CDR2 SVGAGI. The CDR3 extends over 16 amino acids. CDR3 DNA: TGTGCCAGCAGTTACTCGAGCGGGGGGAGGAACACTGAAGCTTTCTTT. Translating it yields CASSYSSGGRNTEAFF.

V gene TRBV5-1 combines with J gene TRBJ1-4; TRBD1 matches at 9 bases. CDR1 is SGHRS, CDR2 YFSETQ, per germline. The CDR3 runs to 16 residues. V shed 4 bases, J shed 1 base, and the junction held 5 bases outside the gene matches. The CDR3 here is CASSRGQGLTNEKLFF. CDR3 coding DNA: TGCGCCAGCAGCCGGGGACAGGGTCTAACTAATGAAAAACTGTTTTTT.

This clone was found a few times. CDR3 residues: CASSPSGGYYSYTF. The CDR3, as DNA: TGTGCCAGCAGCCCCTCTGGGGGGTATTATAGCTACACCTTC. This chain connects TRBV14 to TRBJ1-2, with D possibly being TRBD1 (5 bases). V lost 4 bases to trimming and J lost 9 bases, with 18 bases between them. The length of the CDR3 is 14 residues. The germline gives CDR1 SGHDN, CDR2 FVKESK.

The chain couples TRBV6-5 to TRBJ1-4; D gene unclear. The CDR3 totals 14 residues. Germline V CDR1 and CDR2: MNHEY, SVGAGI. Trimming took off 2 bases at V and 6 bases at J, with 10 bases between the two ends. CDR3 DNA: TGTGCCAGCAGTTACGGTGGGGTGGATGAAAAACTGTTTTTT. Translating gives CASSYGGVDEKLFF.

The chain has TRBV7-3 and TRBJ2-1, with 8 bases lining up with TRBD2. CDR3 length: 16 residues. Trimming cost V 2 bases and J 5 bases; bases outside gene matches: 8. Per the germline V gene, CDR1 is SGHTA and CDR2 is FQGTGA. CDR3 sequence reads: CASSLGPGLDNNEQFF. CDR3 nucleotides: TGTGCCAGCAGCTTAGGCCCGGGACTAGACAACAATGAGCAGTTCTTC.

V usage is TRBV29-1 and J usage is TRBJ1-2, with 7 bases fitting TRBD1. Germline CDR1 is SQVTM and CDR2 is ANQGSEA. The ends lost 7 bases at V and 6 bases at J; junction bases unmatched: 8. The length of the CDR3 is 12 residues. The CDR3 here is CSAARGNDGYTF. The DNA for the CDR3 is TGCAGCGCCGCCAGGGGGAACGATGGCTACACCTTC.

V and J are TRBV7-2 and TRBJ1-5, with D unresolved. V lost 5 bases and J 3 bases, leaving 14 bases between the germline ends. The CDR3 sequence is 15 residues long. Germline V lookup: CDR1 SGHTA, CDR2 FQGNSA. CDR3 bases: TGTGCCAGCAGCCTAAGGACGACCCCCAATCAGCCCCAGCATTTT. Translated: CASSLRTTPNQPQHF.

The count of this clone is one. This chain joins TRBV7-6 and TRBJ2-2; 10 bases match TRBD1. V trimming: 3 bases; J trimming: 7 bases; junction bases outside the gene matches: 2. Germline V gives CDR1 SGHVS, CDR2 FNYEAQ. The CDR3 spans 14 residues. CDR3: CASSLGQGYGELFF. DNA of the CDR3: TGTGCCAGCAGCTTGGGACAGGGGTACGGGGAGCTGTTTTTT. Full variable domain (missing parts from reference TRBV7-6 and TRBJ2-2): GAGVSQSPRYKVTKRGQDVALRCDPISGHVSLYWYRQALGQGPEFLTYFNYEAQQDKSGLPNDRFSAERPEGSISTLTIQRTEQRDSAMYRCASSLGQGYGELFFGEGSRLTVL.

In this sample, this clone turned up once. V gene TRBV19 combines with J gene TRBJ2-2, with D unclear. Germline V gene data show CDR1 as LNHDA and CDR2 as SQIVND (reference sequence). This CDR3 contains 16 residues. Trimming removed 6 bases from V and 7 bases from J, with 21 bases in between. Here the CDR3 DNA reads TGTGCCAGTAGCCGAGGTAAAGTCCTGGATAGCGGGGAGCTGTTTTTT. Translating gives CASSRGKVLDSGELFF. Together with reference TRBV19 and TRBJ2-2, the CDR3 gives the full variable domain: DGGITQSPKYLFRKEGQNVTLSCEQNLNHDAMYWYRQDPGQGLRLIYYSQIVNDFQKGDIAEGYSVSREKKESFPLTVTSAQKNPTAFYLCASSRGKVLDSGELFFGEGSRLTVL.

This sequence joins TRBV19 and TRBJ1-5; 8 positions agree with TRBD1. Germline V CDR1 and CDR2: LNHDA, SQIVND (reference sequence). The CDR3 is 15 amino acids. V trimming: 7 bases; J trimming: 4 bases; junction bases outside the gene matches: 9. The CDR3 DNA reads as TGTGCCAGTACCCAGGACAGGGCGTGGAATCAGCCCCAGCATTTT. Translation: CASTQDRAWNQPQHF.